These 17 T cell receptor beta chains share one sample of origin, sequenced in a study of cytomegalovirus exposure and HLA in healthy donors. Primers: 60 Vbeta forward and 13 Jbeta reverse. Data came from immunoSEQ multiplex PCR; TCRdb stores just in-frame clones and leaves some out. The profile covers 150,000 to 200,000 clones, with roughly three quarters appearing a single time and 3% to 4% taken by the ten largest. Sequencing was done on a sample of PBMCs. The receptor set was obtained from a male donor in good health and CMV-seronegative.

This rearrangement joins TRBV19 to TRBJ2-7; 8 nucleotides match TRBD1. Germline CDR1 reads LNHDA; CDR2 reads SQIVND (reference sequence). The CDR3 consists of 14 residues. J gave up 0 bases and V 10 bases, and 8 bases lay outside the gene matches. CDR3 sequence: CATSPGGFSYEQYF. CDR3 DNA: TGTGCCACCTCCCCAGGGGGCTTCTCCTACGAGCAGTACTTC.

J is TRBJ2-7 and V is TRBV18; 8 bases map to TRBD2. Losses at the gene ends were 0 bases for V and 6 bases for J; bases not matched to a gene: 4. Germline V CDR1 and CDR2: KGHSH, LQKENI. The CDR3 consists of 14 residues. CDR3 sequence reads: CASSPPRTSREQYF. In nucleotides, the CDR3 is TGTGCCAGCTCACCACCGCGGACTAGCCGCGAGCAGTACTTC.

J is TRBJ2-5 and V is TRBV7-9; a weak D match, TRBD2 (5 bases). Trimming took off 3 bases at V and 2 bases at J, with 10 bases between the two ends. The germline CDR1 and CDR2 sequences are SEHNR and FQNEAQ (reference sequence). This CDR3 is built from 14 residues. The CDR3 is CASSFEGKQETQYF. The CDR3 region has the DNA TGTGCCAGCAGCTTTGAGGGAAAGCAAGAGACCCAGTACTTC.

The chain carries TRBV5-1 and TRBJ1-6; D gene unclear. Germline V gene lookup returns CDR1 SGHRS and CDR2 YFSETQ. The CDR3 extends over 16 amino acids. V lost 2 bases to trimming and J lost 3 bases, with 12 bases between them. DNA for the CDR3: TGCGCCAGCAGCTTTGAGGGCCCAGTCTATAATTCACCCCTCCACTTT. This codes for CASSFEGPVYNSPLHF.

This clone was seen more than once but under ten times. The J gene is TRBJ2-7, the V gene TRBV7-9; possibly TRBD1 for D (5 bases). Trimming shortened V by 8 bases and J by 4 bases, and 21 bases separated the two germline ends. The CDR3 spans 15 residues. Germline CDR1 reads SEHNR; CDR2 reads FQNEAQ (reference sequence). The CDR3 DNA follows: TGTGCCAGCGAGGCTGGTGACACATCAGGGTACGAGCAGTACTTC. Protein product: CASEAGDTSGYEQYF.

This clone was detected only a few times. V gene TRBV28 combines with J gene TRBJ1-1, with TRBD1 as a possible D gene (6 bases). V lost 4 bases and J 4 bases, leaving 13 bases between the germline ends. Germline loops: CDR1 MDHEN, CDR2 SYDVKM. The CDR3 covers 14 residues. CDR3 bases: TGTGCCAGCAGTTCCCCCTCAGGGGCCACTGAAGCTTTCTTT. Its translation is CASSSPSGATEAFF.

The rearrangement uses TRBV5-4 and TRBJ1-5; D call uncertain. CDR1 and CDR2 from the germline V gene are SGHNT and YYREEE (reference sequence). The CDR3 runs to 13 residues. Trimming shortened V by 0 bases and J by 7 bases, and 8 bases separated the two germline ends. For the CDR3, the DNA is TGTGCCAGCAGCTTGGACGGGATACAGCCCCAGCATTTT. It translates to CASSLDGIQPQHF.

This sequence joins TRBV5-6 and TRBJ1-2, with 12 bases fitting TRBD1. With V trimmed by 4 bases and J by 6 bases, 7 bases remained unmatched. The length of the CDR3 is 15 residues. CDR1 SGHDT and CDR2 YYEEEE come from the germline V gene. CDR3 loop: CASSPRDRGLNGYTF. CDR3 sequence (DNA): TGTGCCAGCAGCCCCAGGGACAGGGGGCTCAATGGCTACACCTTC.

The CDR3 reads CASSFRAGVGSGTEAFF. CDR3 coding DNA: TGTGCCAGTAGTTTCAGGGCGGGGGTTGGTTCGGGCACTGAAGCTTTCTTT. The chain is built from TRBV19 and TRBJ1-1; perhaps TRBD1 as D (5 bases). Germline CDR1 reads LNHDA; CDR2 reads SQIVND (reference sequence). Between the trimmed V and J ends, which lost 5 bases and 4 bases, there was a span of 23 bases. The CDR3 is 17 amino acids.

The rearrangement uses TRBV19 and TRBJ2-7; weak D call: TRBD1 (6 bases). The germline V gene has CDR1 LNHDA and CDR2 SQIVND (reference sequence). V lost 10 bases and J lost 3, with 13 bases in between. This CDR3 region has 12 residues. CDR3 protein: CATSQGGYEQYF. In DNA form, the CDR3 reads TGTGCCACCTCTCAAGGGGGCTACGAGCAGTACTTC. Looking up the rest from reference TRBV19 and TRBJ2-7 gives the full variable domain: DGGITQSPKYLFRKEGQNVTLSCEQNLNHDAMYWYRQDPGQGLRLIYYSQIVNDFQKGDIAEGYSVSREKKESFPLTVTSAQKNPTAFYLCATSQGGYEQYFGPGTRLTVT.

The chain links TRBV2 to TRBJ1-2, with D unclear. Germline V gene data show CDR1 as SNHLY and CDR2 as FYNNEI. The CDR3 is 14 amino acids. The V end lost 10 bases, the J end lost 5 bases, and 20 bases lay between the germline ends. As DNA, the CDR3 is TGTGCCAACTACATGACGGAGCGTACTTATGGCTACACCTTC. It yields the protein CANYMTERTYGYTF.

This chain uses TRBV5-1 with TRBJ1-3; D is uncertain. Trimming cost V 0 bases and J 0 bases, with 10 bases left between them. This CDR3 region has 16 residues. The germline CDR1 and CDR2 sequences are SGHRS and YFSETQ. The CDR3 coding sequence is TGCGCCAGCAGCTTGGTGTCCGGAGACTCTGGAAACACCATATATTTT. Amino acids: CASSLVSGDSGNTIYF.

This clone has a handful of counts. This chain uses TRBV2 with TRBJ2-2, with D hard to call. The ends were cut back, 4 bases at V and 3 bases at J, with 12 bases in the middle. Germline-derived CDR1 and CDR2 are SNHLY and FYNNEI. This CDR3 contains 15 residues. The CDR3 is CASSANIADTGELFF. CDR3 DNA: TGTGCCAGCAGTGCAAATATCGCAGACACCGGGGAGCTGTTTTTT.

Concerning this clone itself: At the DNA level, this CDR3 is encoded by other sequences in the same sample as well. V usage is TRBV5-3 and J usage is TRBJ1-1, with D possibly matching TRBD1 (5 bases). TRBV5-3 is labeled an ORF, and its function is uncertain. The germline V and J ends were trimmed by 5 bases and 1 base, with 9 bases remaining between them. The CDR3 is made up of 13 amino acids. The CDR3 coding sequence is TGTGCCAGAAGACCTGACAGGAACACTGAAGCTTTCTTT. This gives the protein CARRPDRNTEAFF.

This clone came up once. This rearrangement joins TRBV5-1 to TRBJ2-6, with D perhaps TRBD2 (6 bases). Germline assignment: CDR1 SGHRS and CDR2 YFSETQ. The CDR3 is 17 residues long. Trimming shortened V by 4 bases and J by 0 bases, and 14 bases separated the two germline ends. The CDR3 sequence is CASSLTGVRSGANVLTF. In DNA, the CDR3 is TGCGCCAGCAGCCTAACGGGGGTTCGCTCTGGGGCCAACGTCCTGACTTTC.

The chain uses TRBV7-9 and TRBJ2-1; D unresolved. This CDR3 is built from 12 residues. The V gene lost 2 bases and the J gene lost 4 bases, with 3 bases spanning the gap. Germline-derived CDR1 and CDR2 are SEHNR and FQNEAQ (reference sequence). In nucleotides, the CDR3 is TGTGCCAGCAGCTTACTTTACAATGAGCAGTTCTTC. This translates into CASSLLYNEQFF.

As concerns this clone: The sample holds other DNA sequences that translate to the same CDR3. The V gene is TRBV5-1, the J gene TRBJ1-2; weak D call: TRBD1 (5 bases). This CDR3 comprises 13 residues. Trimming pared 0 bases from V and 8 bases from J, leaving 11 bases between. CDR1 and CDR2 (germline): SGHRS, YFSETQ. In DNA form, the CDR3 reads TGCGCCAGCAGCTTGGGCCAGGGAGGCGGCTACACCTTC. Amino acids: CASSLGQGGGYTF.